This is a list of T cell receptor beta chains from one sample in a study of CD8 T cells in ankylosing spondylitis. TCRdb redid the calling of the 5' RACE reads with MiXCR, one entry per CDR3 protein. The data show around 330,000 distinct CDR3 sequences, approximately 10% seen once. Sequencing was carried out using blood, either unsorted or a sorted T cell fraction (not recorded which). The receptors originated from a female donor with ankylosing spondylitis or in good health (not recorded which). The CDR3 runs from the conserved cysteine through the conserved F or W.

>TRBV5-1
CASSFPQAGTSGIYEQFF
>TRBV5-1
CASSGTSSGNEQFF
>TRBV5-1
CASSLDGGRGYTF
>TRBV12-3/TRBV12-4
CASSSVTTEAFF
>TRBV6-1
CASASDGYNSPLHF
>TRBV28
CASSPPGGTTDTQYF
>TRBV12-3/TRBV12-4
CASSRLAAYEQYF
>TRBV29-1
CSVELPYGYTF
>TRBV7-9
CASSLSPRDGHTF
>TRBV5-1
CASSLSLPAGPLAYNEQFF
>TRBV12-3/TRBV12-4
CASISGGLDTEAFF
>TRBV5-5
CASSLAGLAGGTDTQYF
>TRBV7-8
CASSLGNTQYF
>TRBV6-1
CASSTQGAFSPLHF
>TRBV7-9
CASSATGSSYNEQFF
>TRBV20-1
CSARPLGGADTGELFF
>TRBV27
CASGVRDGELFF
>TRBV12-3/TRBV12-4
CASSFGVISNQPQHF
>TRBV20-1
CSVPTGLGLTDTQYF
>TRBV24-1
CATSDRTGGRNEQFF
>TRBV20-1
CSARDLAYNEQFF
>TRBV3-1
CASSHSGTGRNEQFF
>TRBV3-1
CASSPPGPNQPQHF
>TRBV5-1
CASSFSRAVGANVLTF
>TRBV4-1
CASSQGRGAEQFF
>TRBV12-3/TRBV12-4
CASSPGKNIQYF
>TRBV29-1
CSVGQDLSSYEQYF
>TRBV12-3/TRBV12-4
CASSSEEITDTQYF
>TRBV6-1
CASSSAGGSTGELFF
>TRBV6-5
CASSWGETQYF
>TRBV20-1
CSARLNLKVNQPQHF
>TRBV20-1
CSAPVEPITGELFF
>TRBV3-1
CASSPAAAGGGYTF
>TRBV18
CASSPLGQGRNNEQFF
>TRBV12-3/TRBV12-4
CASSLMSGGLAKNIQYF
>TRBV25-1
CASSTQSFSYEQYF
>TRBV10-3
CAISETSLAGELFF
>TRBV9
CASSVEWYNEQYF
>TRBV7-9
CASSWGNEQFF
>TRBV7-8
CASSARRRGYSNQPQHF
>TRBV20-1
CSARTGTQPQHF
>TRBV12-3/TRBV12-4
CASSSPNTDTQYF
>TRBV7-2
CASSLRITGELFF
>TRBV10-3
CAISESKAGGETQYF
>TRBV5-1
CASSLRPGYQETQYF
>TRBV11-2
CASSLEGAGRYEQYF
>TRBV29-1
CSAWDRSNYGYTF
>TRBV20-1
CRTGVVGMNTQYF